The sequence of this T cell receptor beta chain was determined in a study of cytomegalovirus exposure and HLA in healthy donors. PCR employed 60 Vbeta and 13 Jbeta primers. Profiled with immunoSEQ multiplex PCR; TCRdb holds only in-frame clones, not every one. Among roughly 120,000 clones listed, around 77% were seen once. Points on this clone: What it recognizes is unknown.

This CDR3 has 19 amino acids. The V gene's germline CDR1 is LNHNV and CDR2 YYDKDF (reference sequence). The V segment lost 5 bases and the J segment 3 bases; nucleotides outside the gene matches: 13. Study-level results: TCR beta V- and J-gene trimming was later associated with a missense DCLRE1C variant.

The sample was PBMCs. The rearrangement links TRBV15 to TRBJ2-1; 13 bases match TRBD2. The receptor was derived from a woman aged 25 to 39 in good health and CMV-seropositive. In nucleotides, the CDR3 is TGTGCCACCAGCTCCCGGACTAGCGGGAGTAGGTATAACTACAATGAGCAGTTCTTC. It codes for CATSSRTSGSRYNYNEQFF.